The clone carrying this T cell receptor (beta chain) was counted a single time. The V end lost 0 bases, the J end lost 8 bases, and 16 bases lay between the germline ends. CDR1 and CDR2 from the germline V gene are SNHLY and FYNNEI. The CDR3 is made up of 15 amino acids. The entry originates in a study of blood T cell repertoires in COVID-19. The overall study: Whether acute or convalescent, the COVID-19 samples came from the United States, Italy and Spain. T cells, B-cell-depleted T cells, or PBMCs provided the cDNA or gDNA that served as material.

Original processing notes: Amplified reference gene primers provided the basis for estimating nucleated cell counts. TCRdb keeps only in-frame clones here, not all; method: immunoSEQ multiplex PCR. V and J calls plus clone size are reproduced from that table; the DNA served to infer D and trimming. The data contain 90,000 to 100,000 clones, around nine tenths of them singletons. The clonotype comes from a man aged 50 to 59 with acute or convalescent COVID-19. The chain joins TRBV2 to TRBJ1-2, with D possibly TRBD1 on 5 matching bases. Input material: peripheral blood. The CDR3 sequence: CASSEALGRSLGYTF. The CDR3 nucleotides are TGTGCCAGCAGTGAAGCGCTGGGGCGGTCTCTAGGCTACACCTTC. Full variable domain (rest looked up from reference TRBV2 and TRBJ1-2): EPEVTQTPSHQVTQMGQEVILRCVPISNHLYFYWYRQILGQKVEFLVSFYNNEISEKSEIFDDQFSVERPDGSNFTLKIRSTKLEDSAMYFCASSEALGRSLGYTFGSGTRLTVV.